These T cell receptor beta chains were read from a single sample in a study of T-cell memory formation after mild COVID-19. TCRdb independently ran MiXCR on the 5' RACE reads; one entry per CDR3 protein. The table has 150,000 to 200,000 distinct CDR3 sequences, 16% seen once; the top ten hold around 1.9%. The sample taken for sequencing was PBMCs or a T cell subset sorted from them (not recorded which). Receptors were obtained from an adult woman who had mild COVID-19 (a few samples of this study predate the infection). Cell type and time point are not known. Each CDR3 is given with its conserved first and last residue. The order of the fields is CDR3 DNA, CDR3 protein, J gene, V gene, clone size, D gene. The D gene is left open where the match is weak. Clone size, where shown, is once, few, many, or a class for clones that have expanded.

TGTGCCAGCAGTTTAATGGCAGGGGGCTTACGAGGGGAGCTGTTTTTT	CASSLMAGGLRGELFF	TRBJ2-2	TRBV12-3/TRBV12-4	few	TRBD1
TGTGCCAGCAGCCCGGGACGAGCCAACACTGAAGCTTTCTTT	CASSPGRANTEAFF	TRBJ1-1	TRBV7-3	many	-
TGTGCCAGCAGCTTAGTGGGGACAGGGAGGTACAATGAGCAGTTCTTC	CASSLVGTGRYNEQFF	TRBJ2-1	TRBV7-2	-	TRBD1
TGTGCCAGCAGCTTATTAGCGCCCGGGAATTCACCCCTCCACTTT	CASSLLAPGNSPLHF	TRBJ1-6	TRBV7-8	-	-
TGTGCCAGCAGTCCCCGTGGTTCAGGGGGAACTGAAGCTTTCTTT	CASSPRGSGGTEAFF	TRBJ1-1	TRBV27	few	TRBD1
TGTGCCAGCTCACCCGCGAACTCCCCCGGGACAGGGGTTAGTAATCAGCCCCAGCATTTT	CASSPANSPGTGVSNQPQHF	TRBJ1-5	TRBV18	few	TRBD1
TGTGCCAGCAGCGTCGCCGCTAGCATACAGATCTACAATGAGCAGTTCTTC	CASSVAASIQIYNEQFF	TRBJ2-1	TRBV9	-	-
TGCAGTGCTCCATTCGGTGGGAACACCGGGGAGCTGTTTTTT	CSAPFGGNTGELFF	TRBJ2-2	TRBV20-1	many	-
TGTGCCTGGAGCGAGGACGACGGTTTCACTGAAGCTTTCTTT	CAWSEDDGFTEAFF	TRBJ1-1	TRBV30	-	-
TGTGCCAGCAGCTTCCCGGGACAGGGGACCGGGGAGCTGTTTTTT	CASSFPGQGTGELFF	TRBJ2-2	TRBV7-2	-	TRBD1
TGCGCCAGCAGCCGACTAGCGGGCAAGCTCGGGGAGACCCAGTACTTC	CASSRLAGKLGETQYF	TRBJ2-5	TRBV10-2	few	TRBD2